This passage covers 3 T cell receptor beta chains from one sample sequenced in a study of cytomegalovirus exposure and HLA in healthy donors. PCR employed 60 Vbeta and 13 Jbeta primers. Assay: immunoSEQ multiplex PCR; the TCRdb copy retains only in-frame clones and omits some. Here the sample spans about 120,000 clones, about 83% being singletons. Specimen: PBMCs. These receptors were taken from a woman aged 40-49 years in good health and CMV-seropositive.

This clone was recorded a few times. The chain recombines TRBV5-6 with TRBJ2-5, with TRBD2 matching over 11 bases. CDR1 SGHDT and CDR2 YYEEEE come from the germline V gene. The CDR3 sequence is 15 residues long. V shed 1 base, J shed 4 bases, and the junction held 3 bases outside the gene matches. The CDR3 DNA sequence: TGTGCCAGCAGCTTGCTCCTAGCGGGGGGAGAGACCCAGTACTTC. Translating gives CASSLLLAGGETQYF.

This clone was counted a single time. The rearrangement links TRBV11-2 to TRBJ2-5; tentative D call: TRBD2 (6 bases). The CDR3 has 14 residues. V was pared by 5 bases and J by 7 bases, with 17 bases between. Germline-derived CDR1 and CDR2 are SGHAT and FQNNGV. The CDR3 sequence is CASSPLTRARTQYF. The CDR3 DNA reads TGTGCCAGCAGCCCACTGACTAGGGCGAGGACCCAGTACTTC.

The chain carries TRBV5-1 and TRBJ1-5, with D tentatively TRBD1 (6 bases). CDR1 is SGHRS, CDR2 YFSETQ, per germline. The CDR3 is 19 residues long. Trimming took 3 bases from V and 0 from J, leaving 22 bases between them. CDR3 in DNA: TGCGCCAGCAGCTCACCGACAGGTACCCCAGAAGTTAGCAATCAGCCCCAGCATTTT. It yields the protein CASSSPTGTPEVSNQPQHF. The full variable domain, with the rest looked up from reference TRBV5-1 and TRBJ1-5, is KAGVTQTPRYLIKTRGQQVTLSCSPISGHRSVSWYQQTPGQGLQFLFEYFSETQRNKGNFPGRFSGRQFSNSRSEMNVSTLELGDSALYLCASSSPTGTPEVSNQPQHFGDGTRLSIL.